These T cell receptor beta chains were read from a single sample in a study of identical twins. TCRdb re-called the 5' RACE reads with MiXCR, one entry per CDR3 protein. This sample carries more than 1.5 million distinct CDR3 sequences, less than 40% of them seen once, and the ten largest clones take less than 0.35%. Sequenced input: cord blood. All receptors derive from a newborn girl in good health. The CDR3 runs from the conserved cysteine through the conserved F or W. D genes are given only for firm matches. Rows may omit the clone size; those that give it use once, few, many or a size class.

V gene: TRBV7-9; clone size: few; J gene: TRBJ1-4; D gene: -; CDR3 DNA: TGTGCCAGCAGCTTAAGTGCGTCAGCAACTAATGAAAAACTGTTTTTT; CDR3 protein: CASSLSASATNEKLFF
V gene: TRBV24-1; clone size: -; J gene: TRBJ2-1; D gene: -; CDR3 DNA: TGTGCCACCAGTTACTGGCTTTGGTACAATGAGCAGTTCTTC; CDR3 protein: CATSYWLWYNEQFF
V gene: TRBV20-1; clone size: -; J gene: TRBJ2-3; D gene: -; CDR3 DNA: TGCAGTGCTAGAGATCGGACAGTCACAGATACGCAGTATTTT; CDR3 protein: CSARDRTVTDTQYF
V gene: TRBV20-1; clone size: -; J gene: TRBJ2-3; D gene: TRBD2; CDR3 DNA: TGCAGTGCTAGACATAACTCACCTGAACTAGCGGGGGGCCGCACAGATACGCAGTTTTTT; CDR3 protein: CSARHNSPELAGGRTDTQFF
V gene: TRBV7-9; clone size: few; J gene: TRBJ2-7; D gene: TRBD2; CDR3 DNA: TGTGCCAGCAGCTTACCGGGACTAGCGGATTACAATGAGCAGTACTTC; CDR3 protein: CASSLPGLADYNEQYF
V gene: TRBV2; clone size: few; J gene: TRBJ2-3; D gene: TRBD1; CDR3 DNA: TGTGCCAGCAGGGACCGGGACAGAGTTACAGATACGCAGTATTTT; CDR3 protein: CASRDRDRVTDTQYF
V gene: TRBV14; clone size: few; J gene: TRBJ2-4; D gene: TRBD2; CDR3 DNA: TGTGCCAGCAGCCAAGACAAGGGACTAAAAAACATTCAGTACTTC; CDR3 protein: CASSQDKGLKNIQYF
V gene: TRBV10-3; clone size: -; J gene: TRBJ2-1; D gene: TRBD2; CDR3 DNA: TGTGCCATCAGACTAGCGGGCTACAATGAGCAGTTCTTC; CDR3 protein: CAIRLAGYNEQFF
V gene: TRBV5-4; clone size: -; J gene: TRBJ1-2; D gene: -; CDR3 DNA: TGTGCCAGCAGCTTGGTAGACCAGAACTATGGCTACACCTTC; CDR3 protein: CASSLVDQNYGYTF
V gene: TRBV2; clone size: few; J gene: TRBJ2-1; D gene: -; CDR3 DNA: TGTGCCAGCAGTGTGGGTGCGGTGACCAGCTCCTACAATGAGCAGTTCTTC; CDR3 protein: CASSVGAVTSSYNEQFF
V gene: TRBV27; clone size: -; J gene: TRBJ2-1; D gene: -; CDR3 DNA: TGTGCCAGCAGCCACTTAGAATCCGGGGTCGAGCAGTTCTTC; CDR3 protein: CASSHLESGVEQFF
V gene: TRBV20-1; clone size: few; J gene: TRBJ1-5; D gene: -; CDR3 DNA: TGCAGTGCTAGAGGCGGGGGCGTAAGCAATCAGCCCCAGCATTTT; CDR3 protein: CSARGGGVSNQPQHF
V gene: TRBV9; clone size: -; J gene: TRBJ1-2; D gene: -; CDR3 DNA: TGTGCCAGCAGCGTAGACATTACGGAGTTTAGCAGCCTCTATGGCTACACCTTC; CDR3 protein: CASSVDITEFSSLYGYTF
V gene: TRBV28; clone size: -; J gene: TRBJ1-6; D gene: -; CDR3 DNA: TGTGCCAGCAGTTTAGTACGGGCCCCGATTGTTAGCTCCTATAATTCACCCCTCCACTTT; CDR3 protein: CASSLVRAPIVSSYNSPLHF
V gene: TRBV12-3/TRBV12-4; clone size: -; J gene: TRBJ2-3; D gene: -; CDR3 DNA: TGTGCCAGCAGTCCCCGACGCCACGCTAGCACAGATACGCAGTATTTT; CDR3 protein: CASSPRRHASTDTQYF
V gene: TRBV20-1; clone size: few; J gene: TRBJ1-5; D gene: -; CDR3 DNA: TGCAGTGCTAGAGAGGCGGCAAGGGGGGATCAGCCCCAGCATTTT; CDR3 protein: CSAREAARGDQPQHF
V gene: TRBV3-1; clone size: many; J gene: TRBJ1-2; D gene: -; CDR3 DNA: TGTGCCAGCAGCCAAGACAGTTATGGCTACACCTTC; CDR3 protein: CASSQDSYGYTF